Below are 14 T cell receptor beta chains sequenced from a single sample in a study of blood T cell repertoires in COVID-19 (dated by TCRdb to the early 2020s). The library was made by the immunoSEQ multiplex PCR assay. Sourced from immuneACCESS, this table was stored by TCRdb with only in-frame sequences that have V and J called. A share of the clones is absent; for the studies checked, an unresolved V gene accounts for under half, and the remainder has no known explanation. The sample records some 90,000 clones, 86% of which are singletons. Roughly 25% of the sample goes to the ten largest clones. Sequencing was carried out using peripheral blood. Source of these receptors: a human donor in a cohort sampled during active COVID-19.

The chain couples TRBV27 to TRBJ2-3, with D unclear. V lost 6 bases to trimming and J lost 7 bases, with 20 bases between them. Germline V lookup: CDR1 MNHEY, CDR2 SMNVEV (reference sequence). There are 15 residues in the CDR3. CDR3 sequence reads: CASSLLGSSHHTQYF. The CDR3 nucleotides read TGTGCCAGCAGCCTCCTGGGCAGTTCTCATCATACGCAGTATTTT.

This rearrangement joins TRBV7-9 to TRBJ2-3; 8 bases map to TRBD1. After removal of 5 bases from V and 0 bases from J, the junction contained 7 bases not matched to a gene. CDR3 length: 16 residues. Germline V CDR1 and CDR2: SEHNR, FQNEAQ (reference sequence). The CDR3 loop is CASSPPGGLSTDTQYF. The CDR3 DNA is TGTGCCAGCAGCCCTCCAGGGGGCCTTAGCACAGATACGCAGTATTTT.

The V and J genes are TRBV9 and TRBJ2-7; D may be TRBD1 (5 bases). CDR3 length equals 14 residues. In germline, CDR1 is SGDLS, CDR2 YYNGEE. Between the trimmed V and J ends, which lost 0 bases and 2 bases, there was a span of 9 bases. CDR3 in amino acids: CASSVEGRAYEQYF. CDR3 coding DNA: TGTGCCAGCAGCGTAGAGGGCAGGGCCTACGAGCAGTACTTC.

V usage is TRBV5-5 and J usage is TRBJ1-5; 7 bases are a match to TRBD1. With V trimmed by 4 bases and J by 5 bases, 3 bases remained unmatched. This CDR3 comprises 13 residues. Per germline, CDR1 SGHKS and CDR2 YYEKEE (reference sequence). The CDR3 reads CASSPTGDQPQHF. Here the CDR3 DNA reads TGTGCCAGCAGCCCCACAGGGGATCAGCCCCAGCATTTT.

This clone occurred a few times. The chain couples TRBV7-9 to TRBJ2-1; D gene unclear. Deletions cut 5 bases from V and 4 bases from J, with 18 bases between. In germline, CDR1 is SEHNR, CDR2 FQNEAQ (reference sequence). The CDR3 is 16 residues long. CDR3 amino acids: CASSPRPPATYNEQFF. The DNA of the CDR3 is TGTGCCAGCAGCCCACGACCCCCAGCGACTTACAATGAGCAGTTCTTC.

The chain links TRBV24-1 to TRBJ2-1; 10 positions agree with TRBD2. Per the germline V gene, CDR1 is KGHDR and CDR2 is SFDVKD. The CDR3 runs to 16 residues. Trimming removed 3 bases from V and 9 bases from J; junction bases left unmatched: 10. The chain's CDR3 is CATSDEVVAGGTEQFF. Here the CDR3 DNA reads TGTGCCACCAGTGATGAGGTAGTAGCGGGAGGAACTGAGCAGTTCTTC.

With respect to this clone: This could be a read error, since a much larger clone is one nucleotide away. This sample also contains other DNA sequences that code for the same CDR3. V gene TRBV9 combines with J gene TRBJ2-7, with a tentative D call TRBD1 (6 bases). Deletions cut 4 bases from V and 1 base from J, with 9 bases between. CDR1 and CDR2 (germline): SGDLS, YYNGEE. The CDR3 is 13 amino acids. The CDR3 DNA reads as TGTGCCAGCAGCCCAGGGGTATCCTACGAGCAGTACTTC. Translated: CASSPGVSYEQYF.

The V and J genes are TRBV6-2 or TRBV6-3 and TRBJ2-5, with TRBD1 identical over 8 bases. The CDR3 length is 17 residues. Germline CDR1 and CDR2: MNHEY and SVGEGT. V shed 0 bases and J 1 base; nucleotides not matched to a gene: 7. The chain's CDR3 is CASSYSSGGPSQETQYF. In DNA form, the CDR3 reads TGTGCCAGCAGTTACTCTTCAGGGGGCCCGTCCCAAGAGACCCAGTACTTC.

The sample holds one count of this clone. The chain combines TRBV20-1 with TRBJ2-3; D is ambiguous. The CDR3 sequence is 12 residues long. Trimming shortened V by 3 bases and J by 2 bases, and 6 bases separated the two germline ends. Germline V gives CDR1 DFQATT, CDR2 SNEGSKA (reference sequence). The CDR3 coding sequence is TGCAGTGCTAGTCAAAACACAGATACGCAGTATTTT. This gives the protein CSASQNTDTQYF.

The chain couples TRBV4-1 to TRBJ1-1, with TRBD1 matching 7 bases. The CDR3 is 14 amino acids. Looked up from germline, CDR1 is MGHRA and CDR2 is YSYEKL. Trimming took 3 bases from V and 0 from J; bases not matched to a gene: 1. The chain's CDR3 is CASSQRGLNTEAFF. CDR3 sequence (DNA): TGCGCCAGCAGCCAGAGGGGGCTGAACACTGAAGCTTTCTTT.

The chain employs TRBV18 and TRBJ1-1, with 7 positions matching TRBD1. The germline V gene encodes CDR1 KGHSH and CDR2 LQKENI. The CDR3 covers 16 residues. V shed 2 bases, J shed 1 base, and the junction held 7 bases outside the gene matches. CDR3: CASSPLAGQKNTEAFF. DNA for the CDR3: TGTGCCAGCTCACCATTGGCGGGACAGAAGAACACTGAAGCTTTCTTT.

The CDR3 spells CASSSWGGTDTQYF. The CDR3 nucleotides read TGCGCCAGCAGCTCCTGGGGGGGCACAGATACGCAGTATTTT. The chain carries TRBV5-1 and TRBJ2-3, with D perhaps matching TRBD2 (6 bases). Germline CDR1 is SGHRS and CDR2 is YFSETQ. V gave up 3 bases and J gave up 1 base, with 9 bases separating them. The CDR3 is 14 residues long.

V is TRBV7-8 and J is TRBJ2-2, with a tentative D call TRBD2 (5 bases). Looked up from germline, CDR1 is SGHVS and CDR2 is FQNEAQ. Trimming removed 6 bases at V and 4 bases at J, with 15 bases between. The CDR3 runs 15 residues. In nucleotides, the CDR3 is TGTGCCAGCAGTTTTCAGACCCGGGGCACCGGGGAGCTGTTTTTT. It specifies CASSFQTRGTGELFF.

This rearrangement joins TRBV5-8 to TRBJ2-7, with D unclear. Germline CDR1 and CDR2: SGHTS and YDEGEE. Trimming shortened V by 4 bases and J by 0 bases, and 5 bases separated the two germline ends. CDR3 length equals 12 residues. The DNA for the CDR3 is TGTGCCAGCAGCCCAGTCTCCTACGAGCAGTACTTC. This translates into CASSPVSYEQYF.